One and the same sample provided the 5 T cell receptor beta chains below, sequenced in a study of cytomegalovirus exposure and HLA in healthy donors. PCR primers comprised 60 Vbeta and 13 Jbeta primers. The method was immunoSEQ multiplex PCR; TCRdb's version includes in-frame clones alone and lacks a portion of them. The table lists some 200,000 clones, approximately 78% of them singletons. Input material: PBMCs. Every receptor here comes from a young woman in good health and CMV-seronegative.

The genes are TRBV4-2 and TRBJ1-2; D might be TRBD1 (6 bases). The germline V gene encodes CDR1 LGHNA and CDR2 YNFKEQ. V dropped 0 bases and J dropped 2 bases, with 16 bases sitting between them. This CDR3 comprises 17 residues. The CDR3 DNA sequence: TGTGCCAGCAGCCAAGAACCGAACAGGGAGCCGAACTATGGCTACACCTTC. Translating it yields CASSQEPNREPNYGYTF.

The gene calls are TRBV19 and TRBJ1-2, with 11 bases aligning to TRBD1. The CDR3 is 16 amino acids. The germline CDR1 and CDR2 sequences are LNHDA and SQIVND (reference sequence). Germline trimming cut 6 bases from V and 4 bases from J; bases unmatched to any gene: 10. The CDR3 reads CASRADRGRRGYGYTF. In DNA form, the CDR3 reads TGTGCCAGTAGGGCGGACAGGGGGCGCCGGGGCTATGGCTACACCTTC.

The V call is TRBV16, the J call TRBJ1-2; TRBD1 matches 7 bases. Trimming cost V 2 bases and J 0 bases; bases outside gene matches: 3. The CDR3 contains 15 residues. The germline V gene has CDR1 KGHSY and CDR2 FQNENV. Here the CDR3 DNA reads TGTGCCAGCAGCCAAGACAGGGCCCCTAACTATGGCTACACCTTC. Its translation: CASSQDRAPNYGYTF. Full variable domain (rest looked up from reference TRBV16 and TRBJ1-2): GEEVAQTPKHLVRGEGQKAKLYCAPIKGHSYVFWYQQVLKNEFKFLISFQNENVFDETGMPKERFSAKCLPNSPCSLEIQATKLEDSAVYFCASSQDRAPNYGYTFGSGTRLTVV.

Concerning this clone: At one end, the junction sequence differs from germline, possibly due to a read error. V and J are TRBV18 and TRBJ1-1; D unclear. This CDR3 is built from 12 residues. Germline CDR1 KGHSH, CDR2 LQKENI. The CDR3 reads CASSPPGRISLF. CDR3 sequence (DNA): TGTGCCAGCTCACCACCGGGGAGGATAAGTCTCTTT.

On this clone itself: Germline is not matched at one junction end, which may reflect a read error. This chain joins TRBV7-9 and TRBJ1-3; no clear D gene. CDR3 length: 12 residues. Germline-derived CDR1 and CDR2 are SEHNR and FQNEAQ (reference sequence). CDR3 bases: TGTTCCAGCAGCAACACTGGAAACACCATATATTTT. This codes for CSSSNTGNTIYF. The variable domain in full, with the rest retrieved from reference TRBV7-9 and TRBJ1-3, is DTGVSQNPRHKITKRGQNVTFRCDPISEHNRLYWYRQTLGQGPEFLTYFQNEAQLEKSRLLSDRFSAERPKGSFSTLEIQRTEQGDSAMYLCSSSNTGNTIYFGEGSWLTVV.